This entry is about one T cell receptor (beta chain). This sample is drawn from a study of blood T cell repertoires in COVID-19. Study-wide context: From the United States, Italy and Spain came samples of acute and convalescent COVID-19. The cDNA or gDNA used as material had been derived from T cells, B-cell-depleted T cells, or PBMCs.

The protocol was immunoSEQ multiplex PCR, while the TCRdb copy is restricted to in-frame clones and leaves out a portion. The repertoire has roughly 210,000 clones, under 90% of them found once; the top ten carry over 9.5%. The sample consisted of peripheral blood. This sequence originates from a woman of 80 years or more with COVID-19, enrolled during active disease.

CDR3 region: CASSPRGGDDSPLHF. In nucleotides, the CDR3 is TGTGCCAGCAGCCCCAGGGGAGGGGACGATTCACCCCTCCACTTT. The V call is TRBV6-6, the J call TRBJ1-6, with D tentatively TRBD1 (6 bases). The CDR3 runs 15 residues. The germline V gene encodes CDR1 MNHNY and CDR2 SVGAGI (reference sequence). Trimming removed 6 bases from V and 8 bases from J, with 17 bases in between.